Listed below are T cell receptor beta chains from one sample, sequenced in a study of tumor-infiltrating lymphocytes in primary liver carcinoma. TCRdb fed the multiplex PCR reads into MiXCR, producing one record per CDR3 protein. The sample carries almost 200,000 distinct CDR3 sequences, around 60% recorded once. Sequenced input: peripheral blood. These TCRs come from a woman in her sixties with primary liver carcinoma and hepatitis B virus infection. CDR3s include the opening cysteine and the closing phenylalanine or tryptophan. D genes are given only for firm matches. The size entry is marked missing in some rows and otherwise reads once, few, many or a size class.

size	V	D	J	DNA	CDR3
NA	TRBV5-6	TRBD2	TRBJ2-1	TGTGCCAGCAGCTGGGGGACTAGCGGGGGCAATGAGCAGTTCTTC	CASSWGTSGGNEQFF
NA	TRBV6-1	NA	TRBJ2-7	TGTGCCAGCACCGGGATGGCGAACTACGAGCAGTACTTC	CASTGMANYEQYF
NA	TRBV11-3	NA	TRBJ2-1	TGTACCAGCAGCTCAGATCCAAGATCCTCTGCCTACAATGAGCAGTTCTTC	CTSSSDPRSSAYNEQFF
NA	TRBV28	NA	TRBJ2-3	TGTGCCAGCGGTTTACCCGGAAGCACAGATACGCAGTATTTT	CASGLPGSTDTQYF
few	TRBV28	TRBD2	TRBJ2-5	TGTGCCAGCAGTTTAATAATTTTTAAAGGGCTAGCGGGCCCCTTGGGAGAGACCCAGTACTTC	CASSLIIFKGLAGPLGETQYF
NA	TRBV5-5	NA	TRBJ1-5	TGCGCCAGCAGCTTTTGGGCCCAGGGTCAGCCCCAGCATTTT	CASSFWAQGQPQHF
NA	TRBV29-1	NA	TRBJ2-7	TGCAGCGCGGAGGACAACTCCTACGATCAGTACTTC	CSAEDNSYDQYF
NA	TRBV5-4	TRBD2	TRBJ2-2	TGTGCCACCAGCCAGTGGACTAGCGGCTACACCGGGGAGCTGTTTTTT	CATSQWTSGYTGELFF
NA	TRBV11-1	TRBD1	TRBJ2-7	TGTGGCAGCAGGAAGGGACAGGGGTCGTACGAGCAGTACTTC	CGSRKGQGSYEQYF
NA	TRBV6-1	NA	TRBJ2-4	TGTGCCAGCAGTGATAAGGCTGGGCGTAGGAAAAACATTCGGTACTTC	CASSDKAGRRKNIRYF
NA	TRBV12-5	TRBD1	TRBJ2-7	TGTGCTAGTGGTTTGTTAAGGGGGCGCGGGCAGTACTTC	CASGLLRGRGQYF
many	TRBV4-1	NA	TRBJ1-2	TGCGCCAGCAGCCAAGCCGCGGGTAACTATGGCTACACCTTC	CASSQAAGNYGYTF
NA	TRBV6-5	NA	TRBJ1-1	TGTGCCAGCAGTTATAGGATCACAGGTACCACTGAAGCTTTCTTT	CASSYRITGTTEAFF
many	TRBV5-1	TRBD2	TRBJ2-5	TGCGCCAGCAGCTCCGGACTAGCAGGGGAGACCCAGTACTTC	CASSSGLAGETQYF
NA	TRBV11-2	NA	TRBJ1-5	TGTGCCAGCAGCACGATAGGCAATCAGCCCCAGCATTTT	CASSTIGNQPQHF
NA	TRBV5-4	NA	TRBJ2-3	TGTGCCAGCAGCTTGAAAGCTAACACAGATACGCAGTATTTT	CASSLKANTDTQYF
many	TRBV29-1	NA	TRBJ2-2	TGCAGCGTTCAACAAAGTTCTGTGGTGGCCGGGGAGCTGTTTTTT	CSVQQSSVVAGELFF
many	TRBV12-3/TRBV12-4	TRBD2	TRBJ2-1	TGTGCCAGCACTTCGGGGGGGGCAGGCTGGCAGTTCTTC	CASTSGGAGWQFF
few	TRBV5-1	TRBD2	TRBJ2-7	TGCGCCAGCAGCTATTCAGGGACTAGCGGGACCGAGCAGTACTTC	CASSYSGTSGTEQYF
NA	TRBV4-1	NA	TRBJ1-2	TGCGCCAGCAGCAAGGAGGGGGTTAACGACAGGCCATTACGAGGCTGCACCTTC	CASSKEGVNDRPLRGCTF
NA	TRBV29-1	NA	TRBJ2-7	TGCAGCATGGGGGCCACCTATGAGCAGTACTTC	CSMGATYEQYF
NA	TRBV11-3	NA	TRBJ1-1	TGTGCCAGCAGCTTAGAGGGGGCTAGGGGCACTGAAGCTTCCTTT	CASSLEGARGTEASF
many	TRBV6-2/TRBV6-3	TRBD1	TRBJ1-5	TGTGCCAGCAGAAGGACAGGGTCGAGCAATCAGCCCCAGCATTTT	CASRRTGSSNQPQHF
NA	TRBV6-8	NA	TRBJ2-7	TGTGCCAGCAGTTACGCCCCAGGGGCGGGCCCTCTCCCCTCCTGGCTTAAGAGCTCCTACGAGCAGTACTTC	CASSYAPGAGPLPSWLKSSYEQYF
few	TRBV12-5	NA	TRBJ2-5	TGTGCTAGTGGTTTGGATCGGCGGGTAGAGACCCAGTACTTC	CASGLDRRVETQYF
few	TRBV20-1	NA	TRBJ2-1	TGCAGTGCGGATCGGAGGAGTGCGGAGTTCTTC	CSADRRSAEFF
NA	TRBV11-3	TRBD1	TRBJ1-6	TGTGCCAGCAGCTTCACGGGACAGGTTCACTACTTT	CASSFTGQVHYF
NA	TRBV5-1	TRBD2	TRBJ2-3	TGCGCCAGCAGCCTCCTGCCAGGGGGACTAGCTGGGGATACGCAGTATTTT	CASSLLPGGLAGDTQYF
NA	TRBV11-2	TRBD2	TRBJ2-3	TGTACCTGCAGCAAGGGACTAGCGGCAGATACGCAGTATTTT	CTCSKGLAADTQYF